One and the same sample provided the 16 T cell receptor beta chains below, sequenced in a study of human T cells and chemical hapten exposure. As to time point: patch test 1, 2 weeks after DPC sensitization. Sample treatment: therapeutic diphenylcyclopropenone sensitization with weekly scalp DPC. TCRdb passed the RACE reads through MiXCR, listing each CDR3 protein once. The data show 350,000 or so distinct CDR3 sequences, approximately 6.3% seen once. The starting material was whole blood, obtained in connection with sensitization to the hapten diphenylcyclopropenone (DPC). Source of these receptors: a woman between 18 and 29 years old with alopecia areata. Some clones in this sample may be carry-over from other donors' samples.

This clonotype was counted at least ten times. V gene TRBV6-2 or TRBV6-3 combines with J gene TRBJ2-3; perhaps TRBD2 as D (6 bases). CDR3 length: 14 residues. Germline CDR1 and CDR2: MNHEY and SVGEGT. Trimming took off 5 bases at V and 3 bases at J, with 12 bases between the two ends. The CDR3, as DNA: TGTGCCAGCAGTGCGGGACTTCAGACAGATACGCAGTATTTT. It codes for CASSAGLQTDTQYF.

V is TRBV4-3 and J is TRBJ2-3; D may be TRBD2 (6 bases). Between the trimmed V and J ends, which lost 0 bases and 5 bases, there was a span of 12 bases. Germline CDR1 is LGHNA and CDR2 is YSLEER. This CDR3 contains 15 residues. This CDR3 reads CASSQDNAGLDTQYF. In nucleotides, the CDR3 is TGCGCCAGCAGCCAAGATAACGCGGGGCTAGATACGCAGTATTTT.

This clonotype has ten or more counts. V usage is TRBV28 and J usage is TRBJ1-2, with D maybe TRBD1 (6 bases). V was shortened by 5 bases and J by 5 bases, with 12 bases between the two germline ends. Germline V gene data show CDR1 as MDHEN and CDR2 as SYDVKM. CDR3 length: 13 residues. The CDR3 protein is CASSAEGEYGYTF. In DNA, the CDR3 is TGTGCCAGCAGTGCGGAGGGGGAGTATGGCTACACCTTC.

This clonotype appeared many times. CDR3 bases: TGTGCCAGCAGCCTGGGACAGGTCGATGAGCAGTTCTTC. Its translation is CASSLGQVDEQFF. The chain carries TRBV5-6 and TRBJ2-1; 8 nucleotides agree with TRBD1. The trim removed 4 bases at V and 8 bases at J, leaving 5 bases unmatched. CDR3 length: 13 residues. Germline V gene lookup returns CDR1 SGHDT and CDR2 YYEEEE.

This clonotype was counted many times. The chain combines TRBV20-1 with TRBJ1-3; D is unclear. CDR3 length: 14 residues. Germline lookup yields CDR1 DFQATT and CDR2 SNEGSKA (reference sequence). The V end lost 6 bases, the J end lost 2 bases, and 14 bases lay between the germline ends. The CDR3 sequence is CSALRGEAGNTIYF. The CDR3 coding sequence is TGCAGTGCCTTGCGGGGAGAAGCTGGAAACACCATATATTTT.

This clonotype was seen a handful of times. This rearrangement joins TRBV4-3 to TRBJ2-1, with D tentatively TRBD1 or TRBD2 (5 bases each). The CDR3 loop spans 16 amino acids. The germline CDR1 and CDR2 sequences are LGHNA and YSLEER. The V end lost 1 base, the J end lost 7 bases, and 17 bases lay between the germline ends. The CDR3 DNA is TGCGCCAGCAGCCAAGCTGGAACCCTGGGGACGAATGAGCAGTTCTTC. As protein: CASSQAGTLGTNEQFF.

At least ten counts were recorded for this clonotype. The chain has TRBV3-1 and TRBJ2-3; D is unclear. The CDR3 is made up of 13 amino acids. CDR1 is LGHDT and CDR2 is YNNKEL in the germline V gene (reference sequence). V was shortened by 3 bases and J by 9 bases, with 13 bases between the two germline ends. The CDR3 coding sequence is TGTGCCAGCAGCCAGCCTTTCTCTCTCACGCAGTATTTT. As protein: CASSQPFSLTQYF.

The V and J genes are TRBV12-3 or TRBV12-4 and TRBJ1-2, with D possibly being TRBD1 (5 bases). V lost 5 bases and J 5 bases, leaving 27 bases between the germline ends. CDR3 length: 18 residues. The CDR3 DNA reads as TGTGCCAGCAGTCGCCCCTCGGGGGAGGCTGCGGATGGATATGGCTACACCTTC. Protein: CASSRPSGEAADGYGYTF.

This clonotype was seen a few times. Written as DNA, the CDR3 is TGTGCCAGCAGTCCGGGCGGTCGAGAAAAACTGTTTTTT. Protein: CASSPGGREKLFF. The chain recombines TRBV5-6 with TRBJ1-4; D call uncertain. Germline V gene sequence: CDR1 SGHDT, CDR2 YYEEEE. The CDR3 is 13 amino acids. Between the trimmed V and J ends, which lost 5 bases and 8 bases, there was a span of 13 bases.

This clonotype was seen at least ten times. The CDR3 nucleotides read TGCAGCGCTCTAGCGGGGATCACAGATACGCAGTATTTT. It translates to CSALAGITDTQYF. V usage is TRBV29-1 and J usage is TRBJ2-3, with 9 nucleotides matching TRBD2. The CDR3 runs 13 residues. The germline V gene encodes CDR1 SQVTM and CDR2 ANQGSEA. V was clipped by 7 bases and J by 2 bases; unmatched bases: 4.

The chain has TRBV3-1 and TRBJ2-2; D remains unclear. Germline V gene lookup returns CDR1 LGHDT and CDR2 YNNKEL (reference sequence). The CDR3 is made up of 14 amino acids. V dropped 1 base and J dropped 4 bases, with 7 bases sitting between them. CDR3 sequence (DNA): TGTGCCAGCAGCCAAGCTTACAGCACCGGGGAGCTGTTTTTT. This sequence encodes CASSQAYSTGELFF.

This clonotype has at least ten counts. This chain links TRBV12-3 or TRBV12-4 with TRBJ2-7; D may match TRBD1 or TRBD2 (6 bases each). Trimming removed 5 bases from V and 0 bases from J, with 11 bases in between. The CDR3 spans 14 residues. In DNA form, the CDR3 reads TGTGCCAGCAGTCCGGAGGGGGGCTCCTACGAGCAGTACTTC. It yields the protein CASSPEGGSYEQYF.

In this sample, this clonotype turned up a few times. The chain joins TRBV7-6 to TRBJ2-3; 8 nucleotides agree with TRBD2. J gave up 0 bases and V 5 bases, and 10 bases lay outside the gene matches. Looked up from germline, CDR1 is SGHVS and CDR2 is FNYEAQ. The CDR3 consists of 17 residues. CDR3 in amino acids: CASSPPFERGSTDTQYF. CDR3 nucleotides: TGTGCCAGCAGCCCTCCTTTTGAGCGGGGGAGCACAGATACGCAGTATTTT.

The genes are TRBV6-6 and TRBJ2-1, with D perhaps being TRBD1 or TRBD2 (6 bases each). The CDR3 sequence is 15 residues long. V lost 7 bases and J 5 bases, leaving 18 bases between the germline ends. Per the germline V gene, CDR1 is MNHNY and CDR2 is SVGAGI (reference sequence). The CDR3 DNA sequence: TGTGCCAGCATCAATGCCGGGGGCGCCCACAATGAGCAGTTCTTC. Amino acid sequence: CASINAGGAHNEQFF.

This clonotype has at least ten counts. The V gene is TRBV28, the J gene TRBJ2-7, with a weak D call TRBD2 (6 bases). The CDR3 length is 12 residues. The V and J ends lost 7 bases and 7 bases respectively, with 14 bases between them. Germline CDR1 is MDHEN and CDR2 is SYDVKM. CDR3 sequence: CASNAGGKEQYF. The CDR3 DNA reads as TGTGCCAGCAACGCAGGAGGGAAGGAGCAGTACTTC.

This clonotype was detected a few times. The V gene is TRBV5-1, the J gene TRBJ2-3; D not resolved. V was clipped by 4 bases and J by 2 bases, with 17 bases between them. Germline V gives CDR1 SGHRS, CDR2 YFSETQ. The CDR3 totals 16 residues. The CDR3 sequence: CASSPRTAIPTDTQYF. In nucleotides, the CDR3 is TGCGCCAGCAGCCCCCGGACGGCAATCCCCACAGATACGCAGTATTTT.